This TCR beta chain appears in the sequencing data of a study of T cells after yellow fever vaccination. Points from the study as a whole: Subsequent booster samples again held most clones from primary vaccination (less than 98% CD4, approximately 86% CD8).

A remark on this clonotype: Its antigen is still unknown.

The 5'RACE template-switching step produced TCR cDNA and added a universal primer site and UMIs. One entry per CDR3 protein results from TCRdb running MiXCR on the 5' RACE reads. The table includes approximately 510,000 distinct CDR3 sequences, 20% to 25% detected once. CDR3 length equals 16 residues. The J segment lost 6 bases and the V segment lost 4 bases, leaving 12 bases of the junction unmatched. Germline values: CDR1 SGHAT, CDR2 FQNNGV. The rearrangement links TRBV11-2 to TRBJ2-3; TRBD2 matches 8 bases. The source is a man between 18 and 29 years old who received the YFV17D yellow fever vaccine. The sequenced sample was PBMCs, obtained roughly 20 days after the first yellow fever vaccination. The CDR3 DNA follows: TGTGCCAGCAGCTCCTGGACTAGCATTTTGGCGGATACGCAGTATTTT. Encoded protein: CASSSWTSILADTQYF.